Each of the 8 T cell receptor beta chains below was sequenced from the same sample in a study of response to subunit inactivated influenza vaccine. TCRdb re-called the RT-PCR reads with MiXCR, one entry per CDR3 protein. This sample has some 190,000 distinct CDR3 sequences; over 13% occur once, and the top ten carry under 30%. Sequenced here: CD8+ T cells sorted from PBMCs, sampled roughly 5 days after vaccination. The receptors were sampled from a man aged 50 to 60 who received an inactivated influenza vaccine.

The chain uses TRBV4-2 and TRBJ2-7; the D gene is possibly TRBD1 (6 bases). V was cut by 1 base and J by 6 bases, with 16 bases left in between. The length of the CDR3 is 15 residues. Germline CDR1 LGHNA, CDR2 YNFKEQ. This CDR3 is CASSQVGTKGSEQYF. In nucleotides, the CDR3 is TGTGCCAGCAGCCAAGTTGGGACAAAAGGCAGCGAGCAGTACTTC.

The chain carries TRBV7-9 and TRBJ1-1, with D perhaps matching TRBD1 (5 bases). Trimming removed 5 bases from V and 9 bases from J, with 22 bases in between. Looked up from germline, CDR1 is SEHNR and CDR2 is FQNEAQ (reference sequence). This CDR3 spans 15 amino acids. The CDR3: CASSPTRGTLDQAFF. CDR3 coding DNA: TGTGCCAGCAGCCCCACCCGTGGGACCTTGGACCAAGCTTTCTTT.

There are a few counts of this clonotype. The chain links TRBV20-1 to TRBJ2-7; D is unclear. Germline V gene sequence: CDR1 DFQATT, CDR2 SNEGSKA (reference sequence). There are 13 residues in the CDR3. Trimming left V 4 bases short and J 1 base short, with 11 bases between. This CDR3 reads CSATPLSSYEQYF. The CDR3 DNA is TGCAGTGCTACCCCCCTAAGTTCCTACGAGCAGTACTTC.

CDR3 coding DNA: TGTGCCAGCAGCCCCCTCGGAGGGGCCAACGTCCTGACTTTC. Translated, it gives CASSPLGGANVLTF. This chain uses TRBV7-7 with TRBJ2-6, with D hard to call. V lost 5 bases, J lost 4 bases, and 9 bases lay in between. The CDR3 has 14 residues. Germline V CDR1 and CDR2: SSHAT, FNYEAQ (reference sequence).

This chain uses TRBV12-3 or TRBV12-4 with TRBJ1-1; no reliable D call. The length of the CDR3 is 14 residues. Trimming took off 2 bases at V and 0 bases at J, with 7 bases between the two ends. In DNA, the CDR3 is TGTGCCAGCAGTTTATCACAGCTGAACACTGAAGCTTTCTTT. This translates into CASSLSQLNTEAFF.

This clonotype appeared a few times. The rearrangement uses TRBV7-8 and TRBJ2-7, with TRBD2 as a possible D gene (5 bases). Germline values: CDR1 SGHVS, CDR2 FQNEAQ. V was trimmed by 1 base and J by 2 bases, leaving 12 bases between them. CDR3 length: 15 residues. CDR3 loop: CASSLGVTGTYEQYF. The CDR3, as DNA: TGTGCCAGCAGCTTAGGAGTAACGGGAACCTACGAGCAGTACTTC.

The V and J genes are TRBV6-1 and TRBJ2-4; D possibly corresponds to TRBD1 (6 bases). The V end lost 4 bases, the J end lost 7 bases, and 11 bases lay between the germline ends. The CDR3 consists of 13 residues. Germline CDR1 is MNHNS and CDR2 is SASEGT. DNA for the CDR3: TGTGCCAGCAGTGGGGGGCTAAGCAACATTCAGTACTTC. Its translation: CASSGGLSNIQYF.

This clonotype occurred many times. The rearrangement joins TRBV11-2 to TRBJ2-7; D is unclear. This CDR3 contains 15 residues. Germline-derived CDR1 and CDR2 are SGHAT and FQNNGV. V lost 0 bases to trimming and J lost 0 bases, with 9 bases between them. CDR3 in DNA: TGTGCCAGCAGCTTAGATCAAAAGATCTCCTACGAGCAGTACTTC. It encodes CASSLDQKISYEQYF.